The 14 T cell receptor beta chains reported below all come from one sample, sequenced in a study of graft-versus-host responses after intestinal transplantation. For these TCRs, the target antigens are not known. Clones were sequenced by immunoSEQ multiplex PCR, and TCRdb holds only the in-frame ones, with some missing. The repertoire has 95,000 to 110,000 clones, 87% of them found once; the top ten carry about 1%. Sequencing used unstimulated CD4+ T cells sorted from spleen or lymph node cells, obtained before intestinal transplant. These TCRs come from a human donor who received an intestinal transplant.

V and J are TRBV9 and TRBJ1-6, with TRBD1 as a possible D gene (5 bases). This CDR3 contains 15 residues. V was cut by 0 bases and J by 7 bases, with 11 bases left in between. Germline V gene data show CDR1 as SGDLS and CDR2 as YYNGEE. CDR3 DNA: TGTGCCAGCAGCGTAGCGGGCAGGGAAAATTCACCCCTCCACTTT. Its translation is CASSVAGRENSPLHF.

The chain has TRBV6-1 and TRBJ2-5; 7 positions match TRBD2. Germline values: CDR1 MNHNS, CDR2 SASEGT. The CDR3 sequence is 15 residues long. V gave up 5 bases and J gave up 5 bases; unmatched junction bases: 11. DNA of the CDR3: TGTGCCAGCAGTTGGGGGAACTGGGGAGGGGAGACCCAGTACTTC. Translated, it gives CASSWGNWGGETQYF.

This clone showed up just once. This rearrangement joins TRBV6-1 to TRBJ2-7, with 7 positions matching TRBD2. Trimming took 4 bases from V and 0 from J; bases not matched to a gene: 3. The germline V gene has CDR1 MNHNS and CDR2 SASEGT. CDR3 length: 14 amino acids. CDR3 DNA sequence: TGTGCCAGCAGTGCCCGGGACTACTCCTACGAGCAGTACTTC. Its protein is CASSARDYSYEQYF.

The genes are TRBV6-5 and TRBJ2-5; no definite D call. The CDR3 spans 13 residues. The germline V gene encodes CDR1 MNHEY and CDR2 SVGAGI. Between the trimmed V and J ends, which lost 6 bases and 7 bases, there was a span of 15 bases. The CDR3 nucleotides are TGTGCCAGCAGGACCGATAGAACCGGGACCCAGTACTTC. Translating gives CASRTDRTGTQYF.

This clone has only a few counts. Written as DNA, the CDR3 is TGCGCCAGCAGTGCGACCGGCGTCCACGAGCAGTACTTC. It yields the protein CASSATGVHEQYF. The chain uses TRBV10-1 and TRBJ2-7; D unclear. This CDR3 is built from 13 residues. Germline V lookup: CDR1 WNHNN, CDR2 SYGVQD (reference sequence). The ends were cut back, 4 bases at V and 5 bases at J, with 12 bases in the middle.

This chain links TRBV11-2 with TRBJ1-2; 8 bases are a match to TRBD1. Unmatched junction bases numbered 20, after V lost 3 bases and J lost 8 bases. The germline CDR1 and CDR2 sequences are SGHAT and FQNNGV. The CDR3 consists of 18 residues. The DNA of the CDR3 is TGTGCCAGCAGCTTCCCTTGGAAAAAGTCACAACAGGGGGACGGCTACACCTTC. Translating it yields CASSFPWKKSQQGDGYTF.

The V gene is TRBV11-2, the J gene TRBJ2-7; tentative D call: TRBD1 (5 bases). The V gene's germline CDR1 is SGHAT and CDR2 FQNNGV. This CDR3 comprises 15 residues. V dropped 2 bases and J dropped 2 bases, with 13 bases sitting between them. CDR3 DNA sequence: TGTGCCAGCAGCTTAATACCCGACAGCCCCTACGAGCAGTACTTC. The encoded protein is CASSLIPDSPYEQYF. The entire variable domain, with the rest obtained from reference TRBV11-2 and TRBJ2-7, is as follows: EAGVAQSPRYKIIEKRQSVAFWCNPISGHATLYWYQQILGQGPKLLIQFQNNGVVDDSQLPKDRFSAERLKGVDSTLKIQPAKLEDSAVYLCASSLIPDSPYEQYFGPGTRLTVT.

The rearrangement links TRBV4-2 to TRBJ1-5; weak D call: TRBD1 (6 bases). The CDR3 extends over 14 amino acids. Germline lookup yields CDR1 LGHNA and CDR2 YNFKEQ. Trimming pared 4 bases from V and 1 base from J, leaving 8 bases between. CDR3 loop: CASSLGQSNQPQHF. The CDR3 DNA follows: TGTGCCAGCAGCCTTGGACAGAGCAATCAGCCCCAGCATTTT.

The chain is built from TRBV30 and TRBJ2-5; TRBD2 matches at 13 bases. In germline, CDR1 is GTSNPN, CDR2 SVGIG (reference sequence). V dropped 0 bases and J dropped 4; count of bases not matched to a gene: 2. The CDR3 runs to 15 residues. CDR3: CAWSVLAGGGETQYF. CDR3 bases: TGTGCCTGGAGTGTACTAGCGGGAGGGGGAGAGACCCAGTACTTC.

This rearrangement joins TRBV28 to TRBJ2-7; TRBD2 is a possible D gene (6 bases). The germline V gene encodes CDR1 MDHEN and CDR2 SYDVKM. The CDR3 totals 14 residues. V was clipped by 10 bases and J by 3 bases, with 19 bases between them. CDR3 protein: CAILKLGGGYEQYF. DNA for the CDR3: TGTGCCATCCTAAAACTGGGGGGAGGCTACGAGCAGTACTTC.

The rearrangement joins TRBV7-3 to TRBJ2-2; D call uncertain. Deletions cut 1 base from V and 2 bases from J, with 11 bases between. Germline V gene sequence: CDR1 SGHTA, CDR2 FQGTGA. This CDR3 region has 16 residues. The CDR3 loop reads CASSLREGHNTGELFF. In DNA, the CDR3 is TGTGCCAGCAGCTTAAGGGAAGGTCATAACACCGGGGAGCTGTTTTTT.

Only one count was recorded for this clone. The V gene is TRBV9, the J gene TRBJ2-1; 8 bases are shared with TRBD1. CDR1 is SGDLS and CDR2 is YYNGEE in the germline V gene. Trimming removed 4 bases from V and 5 bases from J; junction bases left unmatched: 14. CDR3 length: 17 residues. The CDR3 bases are TGTGCCAGCAGCACCAGGGGACAGGTGATGCAAAACAATGAGCAGTTCTTC. Its translation is CASSTRGQVMQNNEQFF.

This clone was recorded only once. The chain joins TRBV7-2 to TRBJ2-4; 9 bases are shared with TRBD1. Germline CDR1 and CDR2: SGHTA and FQGNSA. The CDR3 runs to 15 residues. After removal of 4 bases from V and 9 bases from J, the junction contained 10 bases not matched to a gene. The CDR3 DNA sequence: TGTGCCAGCAGCTCTCCGGGACAGGGTATGAGCATTCAGTACTTC. It codes for CASSSPGQGMSIQYF.

The CDR3 protein is CASRTPLGGFSYNEQFF. CDR3 nucleotides: TGTGCCAGCAGAACTCCTTTGGGGGGATTTTCCTACAATGAGCAGTTCTTC. The chain carries TRBV14 and TRBJ2-1, with D tentatively TRBD2 (6 bases). CDR1 is SGHDN, CDR2 FVKESK, per germline. Trimming took off 6 bases at V and 1 base at J, with 19 bases between the two ends. The CDR3 is 17 amino acids.